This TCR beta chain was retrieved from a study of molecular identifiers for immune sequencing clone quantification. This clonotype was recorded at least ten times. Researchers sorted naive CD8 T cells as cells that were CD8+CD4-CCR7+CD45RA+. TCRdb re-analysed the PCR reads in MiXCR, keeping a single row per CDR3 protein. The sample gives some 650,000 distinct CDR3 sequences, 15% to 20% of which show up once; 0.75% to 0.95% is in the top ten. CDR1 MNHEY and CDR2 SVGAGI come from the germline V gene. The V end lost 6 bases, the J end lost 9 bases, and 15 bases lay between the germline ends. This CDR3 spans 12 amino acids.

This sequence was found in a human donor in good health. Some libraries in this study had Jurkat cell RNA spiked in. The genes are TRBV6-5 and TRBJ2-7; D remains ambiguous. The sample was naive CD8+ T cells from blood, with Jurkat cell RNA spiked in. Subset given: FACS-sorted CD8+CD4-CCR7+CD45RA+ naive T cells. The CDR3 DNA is TGTGCCAGCAGGGACGGGCTGGGAAGGCAGTACTTC. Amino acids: CASRDGLGRQYF.